The source of this TCR beta chain is a study of response to subunit inactivated influenza vaccine. MiXCR, run by TCRdb on the RT-PCR reads, gives a single entry per CDR3 protein. Of more than 500,000 distinct CDR3 sequences in the sample, about 11% were seen once. This clonotype occurred a few times. V lost 6 bases, J lost 0 bases, and 9 bases stayed unmatched. There are 16 residues in the CDR3. CDR1 DFQATT and CDR2 SNEGSKA come from the germline V gene (reference sequence). These sequences were also reported in another study, on T cells expressing NK-cell markers. Per that study: Generation of TCR beta cDNA was performed by 5'RACE template switching incorporating UMIs. The CD3+CD56-NKG2C+ fraction was also led by these clonotypes in a few donors.

The source is a man between 50 and 59 years old who received an inactivated influenza vaccine. Material: PBMCs from blood, obtained on the day of vaccination. The chain has TRBV20-1 and TRBJ2-1; TRBD1 aligns across 9 bases. CDR3 DNA sequence: TGCAGTGCCGAAAGGACGGGACAGGGCTCCTACAATGAGCAGTTCTTC. Amino acids: CSAERTGQGSYNEQFF.